The entry that follows covers one T cell receptor (beta chain) sequence. TCRdb re-called the reads with MiXCR, one entry per CDR3 protein. The sample carries 150,000 to 200,000 distinct CDR3 sequences, approximately 9.6% recorded once. The data derive from a study of T cell repertoires in cytomegalovirus infection. Study summary: It was the public TCR beta signatures that indicated both CMV infection and matching HLA type.

In germline, CDR1 is SEHNR, CDR2 FQNEAQ (reference sequence). The germline V and J ends were trimmed by 2 bases and 7 bases, with 6 bases remaining between them. CDR3 size: 12 residues. J is TRBJ1-5 and V is TRBV7-9, with D unresolved. The clonotype originates from a human donor in good health (CMV status not recorded). Some clones in this sample may be carry-over from other donors' samples. Sample: PBMCs. CDR3 coding DNA: TGTGCCAGCAGCTTATTCGACCAGCCCCAGCATTTT. Translated, it gives CASSLFDQPQHF.